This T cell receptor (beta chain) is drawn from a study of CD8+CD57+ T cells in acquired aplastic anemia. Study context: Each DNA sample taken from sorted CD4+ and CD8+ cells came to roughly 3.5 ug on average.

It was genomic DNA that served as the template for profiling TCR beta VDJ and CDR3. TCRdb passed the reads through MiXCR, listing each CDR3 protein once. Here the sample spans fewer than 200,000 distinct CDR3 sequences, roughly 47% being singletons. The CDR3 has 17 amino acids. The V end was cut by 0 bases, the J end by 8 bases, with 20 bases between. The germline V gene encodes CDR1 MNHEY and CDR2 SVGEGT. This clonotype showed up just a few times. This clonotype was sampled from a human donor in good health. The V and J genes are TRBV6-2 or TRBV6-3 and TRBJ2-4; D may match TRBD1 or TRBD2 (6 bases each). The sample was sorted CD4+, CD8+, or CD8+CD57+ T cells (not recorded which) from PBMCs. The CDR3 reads CASSYSILRGARDIQYF. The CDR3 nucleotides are TGTGCCAGCAGTTACTCGATATTAAGGGGGGCCAGAGACATTCAGTACTTC.